The present entry profiles one T cell receptor (beta chain) with its context. This record comes from a study of cytomegalovirus exposure and HLA in healthy donors. The PCR used 60 Vbeta and 13 Jbeta primers. Assay used: immunoSEQ multiplex PCR; TCRdb lists only in-frame clones, some missing. The repertoire has under 250,000 clones, roughly 78% of them found once; the top ten carry around 0.44%. V lost 8 bases to trimming and J lost 3 bases, with 22 bases between them. Germline CDR1 and CDR2: SEHNR and FQNEAQ (reference sequence). The CDR3 length is 17 residues. This clonotype originated in a boy younger than 18 in good health and CMV-seronegative. This chain links TRBV7-9 with TRBJ1-4; D possibly corresponds to TRBD1 (6 bases). Sequenced sample: PBMCs. In DNA, the CDR3 is TGTGCCAGCGGTAGCCACCCACGACAGGCCTCTAATGAAAAACTGTTTTTT. Amino acid sequence: CASGSHPRQASNEKLFF.